This TCR beta chain comes out of a study of response to subunit inactivated influenza vaccine. Germline V lookup: CDR1 MNHEY, CDR2 SVGEGT. This CDR3 is 13 amino acids long. With 0 bases removed from V and 2 bases from J, the gap between germline ends came to 5 bases. A word on this clonotype: Its antigen is unknown.

Study-level results: Authors suggested that a seasonal influenza vaccination recruits few new T cells each time.

From the RT-PCR reads, TCRdb called clonotypes with MiXCR, one entry per CDR3 protein. The sample carries 630,000 or so distinct CDR3 sequences, less than 20% recorded once. The chain uses TRBV6-2 or TRBV6-3 and TRBJ2-7; D gene ambiguous. The specimen was PBMCs from blood, collected roughly 13 days after vaccination. This receptor was identified in a man aged 50-59 years who received an inactivated influenza vaccine. The chain's CDR3 is CASSYSEPYEQYF. The CDR3 DNA reads as TGTGCCAGCAGTTACTCAGAACCCTACGAGCAGTACTTC.